This T cell receptor beta chain was identified in a study of early T cells in non-severe SARS-CoV-2 infection. As part of library construction, unique molecular identifiers were attached to individual cDNA molecules. TCRdb passed the 5' RACE reads through MiXCR, listing each CDR3 protein once. The sample shows roughly 120,000 distinct CDR3 sequences, about 15% of them seen only once. This CDR3 is 13 amino acids long. The germline CDR1 and CDR2 sequences are SQVTM and ANQGSEA. V lost 5 bases, J lost 3 bases, and 11 bases lay in between. This clonotype was counted a few times. The chain uses TRBV29-1 and TRBJ1-5; D remains unclear. Sample: whole blood. The clonotype comes from an adult who was a healthcare worker with PCR-confirmed SARS-CoV-2 infection or an uninfected control (not recorded which). The CDR3 protein is CSVSPGSNQPQHF. As DNA, the CDR3 is TGCAGCGTTTCCCCAGGATCCAATCAGCCCCAGCATTTT.